Shown below are 9 T cell receptor beta chains from a single sample sequenced in a study of regulatory T cells in long-lasting Graves disease. Library construction for TCR beta used iRepertoire HTBI primers and Arm-PCR of CDR3 regions. MiXCR, applied by TCRdb to the multiplex PCR reads, yields one record per CDR3 protein. The sample gives hundreds of thousands of distinct CDR3 sequences, approximately 16% of which show up once; around 12% is in the top ten. Stated time point: newly diagnosed GD, antithyroid drugs for less than 3 months. PBMC RNA served as the TCR library source. These data were also reused for a study on T cells in Graves' hyperthyroidism and ophthalmopathy.

This specimen was peripheral blood mononuclear cells (PBMCs), taken at new diagnosis, from a patient treated with antithyroid drugs. These receptor sequences come from a man aged 18 to 29 with Graves disease.

This clonotype occurred a few times. In DNA form, the CDR3 reads TGTGCCAGCCAGAGGAGACTAGCGGATTACAATGAGCAGTTCTTC. Translation: CASQRRLADYNEQFF. The chain joins TRBV19 to TRBJ2-1, with 9 bases that match TRBD2. CDR3 length: 15 residues. Trimming cost V 9 bases and J 4 bases; bases outside gene matches: 10. Germline-derived CDR1 and CDR2 are LNHDA and SQIVND (reference sequence).

Many counts were recorded for this clonotype. This sequence joins TRBV2 and TRBJ2-1; 7 positions agree with TRBD2. The CDR3 sequence is 15 residues long. With V trimmed by 2 bases and J by 8 bases, 9 bases remained unmatched. The germline CDR1 and CDR2 sequences are SNHLY and FYNNEI. In DNA form, the CDR3 reads TGTGCCAGCAGTGAACTAGCTAGCGGAGGGGATGAGCAGTTCTTC. Translation: CASSELASGGDEQFF. The full variable domain, in which reference TRBV2 and TRBJ2-1 provide the parts outside the CDR3, is EPEVTQTPSHQVTQMGQEVILRCVPISNHLYFYWYRQILGQKVEFLVSFYNNEISEKSEIFDDQFSVERPDGSNFTLKIRSTKLEDSAMYFCASSELASGGDEQFFGPGTRLTVL.

This chain links TRBV6-4 with TRBJ1-2; a possible D gene is TRBD1 (5 bases). The CDR3 is 15 residues long. Germline V lookup: CDR1 MRHNA, CDR2 SNTAGT. Between the trimmed V and J ends, which lost 5 bases and 5 bases, there was a span of 18 bases. The CDR3 loop is CASSSLGRTEYGYTF. CDR3 bases: TGTGCCAGCAGTTCACTGGGACGGACGGAATATGGCTACACCTTC.

This clonotype was observed at least ten times. V gene TRBV2 combines with J gene TRBJ1-6; unclear D gene. The germline V gene encodes CDR1 SNHLY and CDR2 FYNNEI. The V and J ends lost 6 bases and 6 bases respectively, with 21 bases between them. There are 17 residues in the CDR3. The CDR3, as DNA: TGTGCCAGCAGGCATTCGGGGTTCGGGCGGAGTAATTCACCCCTCCACTTT. Residues: CASRHSGFGRSNSPLHF.

In this sample, this clonotype turned up a few times. This chain's CDR3 is CASTLDRSSYEQYF. The CDR3 DNA is TGTGCCAGCACCTTGGACAGGAGCTCCTACGAGCAGTACTTC. This chain links TRBV7-9 with TRBJ2-7; 7 bases are a match to TRBD1. Trimming cost V 7 bases and J 0 bases; bases outside gene matches: 6. The CDR3 contains 14 residues. Germline CDR1 reads SEHNR; CDR2 reads FQNEAQ (reference sequence). The full variable domain, in which reference TRBV7-9 and TRBJ2-7 provide the parts outside the CDR3, is DTGVSQNPRHKITKRGQNVTFRCDPISEHNRLYWYRQTLGQGPEFLTYFQNEAQLEKSRLLSDRFSAERPKGSFSTLEIQRTEQGDSAMYLCASTLDRSSYEQYFGPGTRLTVT.

This clonotype was counted a few times. The V call is TRBV5-1, the J call TRBJ1-1; 7 bases align to TRBD1. Per the germline V gene, CDR1 is SGHRS and CDR2 is YFSETQ. CDR3 length equals 14 residues. The V and J ends lost 3 bases and 8 bases, in that order; junction bases with no gene match: 10. This chain's CDR3 is CASSSSGGGIEAFF. CDR3 nucleotides: TGCGCCAGCAGCTCCTCGGGAGGGGGCATCGAAGCTTTCTTT.

This clonotype appeared many times. The chain joins TRBV9 to TRBJ2-7; tentatively, D is TRBD1 (5 bases). The V gene's germline CDR1 is SGDLS and CDR2 YYNGEE. V was cut by 0 bases and J by 4 bases, with 11 bases left in between. The CDR3 sequence is 14 residues long. The CDR3 region is CASSVGGGTYEQYF. For the CDR3, the DNA is TGTGCCAGCAGCGTAGGGGGCGGCACGTACGAGCAGTACTTC.

This clonotype was seen only a few times. This chain connects TRBV6-2 or TRBV6-3 to TRBJ2-6; 8 bases match TRBD1. Germline V lookup: CDR1 MNHEY, CDR2 SVGEGT. With V trimmed by 3 bases and J by 1 base, 5 bases remained unmatched. This CDR3 is built from 17 residues. The CDR3 sequence is CASSYWTGWSGANVLTF. CDR3 nucleotides: TGTGCCAGCAGTTATTGGACAGGGTGGTCTGGGGCCAACGTCCTGACTTTC.

The CDR3 loop reads CASSSDRSSGFSYNEQFF. The CDR3 DNA is TGTGCCAGCAGCTCCGACAGAAGTAGCGGGTTTTCCTACAATGAGCAGTTCTTC. This sequence joins TRBV2 and TRBJ2-1, with 7 positions matching TRBD2. Germline V CDR1 and CDR2: SNHLY, FYNNEI. This CDR3 has 18 amino acids. V trimming: 6 bases; J trimming: 1 base; junction bases outside the gene matches: 15.